The 3 T cell receptor beta chains below come from one sample, sequenced in a study of blood T cell repertoires in COVID-19. Clones were read by immunoSEQ multiplex PCR, and TCRdb kept only the in-frame ones, dropping some. Of about 110,000 clones in the sample, roughly 85% were seen once. Sequencing was performed on peripheral blood. Receptors originate from a human donor in a cohort sampled during active COVID-19.

This clone occurred a few times. This rearrangement joins TRBV7-9 to TRBJ2-5; D perhaps matches TRBD1 (7 bases). The CDR3 sequence is 14 residues long. From germline, CDR1 is SEHNR and CDR2 FQNEAQ (reference sequence). Trimming removed 4 bases at V and 2 bases at J, with 11 bases between. Here the CDR3 reads CASSWRGRQETQYF. CDR3 nucleotide sequence: TGTGCCAGCAGCTGGAGGGGGCGTCAAGAGACCCAGTACTTC.

The rearrangement joins TRBV28 to TRBJ1-1; maybe TRBD1 (5 bases). Germline V gene data show CDR1 as MDHEN and CDR2 as SYDVKM. V was pared by 3 bases and J by 3 bases, with 11 bases between. This CDR3 is built from 14 residues. The CDR3 DNA sequence: TGTGCCAGCAGTTTCGGGGGAACGGACACTGAAGCTTTCTTT. Protein: CASSFGGTDTEAFF.

The chain couples TRBV27 to TRBJ2-1; 7 nucleotides agree with TRBD2. V dropped 1 base and J dropped 0; count of bases not matched to a gene: 6. This CDR3 spans 17 amino acids. The V gene's germline CDR1 is MNHEY and CDR2 SMNVEV (reference sequence). Here the CDR3 reads CASSLWPLASSYNEQFF. CDR3 DNA: TGTGCCAGCAGTTTATGGCCACTAGCGAGCTCCTACAATGAGCAGTTCTTC.